Shown below are 26 T cell receptor beta chains from a single sample sequenced in a study of blood T cells in healthy people across ages. With a J-beta primer mix and a sample-barcoded 5' primer, a second PCR ran about 7 to 12 cycles. Using its own MiXCR run on the 5' RACE reads, TCRdb lists one record per CDR3 protein. The repertoire holds roughly 1.7 million distinct CDR3 sequences, with 34% as singletons. What was sequenced was blood. The receptors were sampled from a woman in her twenties or thirties in good health.

In this sample, this clonotype turned up a few times. The chain uses TRBV7-2 and TRBJ2-7; D ambiguous. The germline V gene has CDR1 SGHTA and CDR2 FQGNSA. V lost 3 bases and J 1 base, leaving 7 bases between the germline ends. The CDR3 length is 13 residues. The CDR3 DNA follows: TGTGCCAGCAGCTTCGCAGCATCCTACGAGCAGTACTTC. Translation gives CASSFAASYEQYF.

This clonotype was counted at least ten times. The chain recombines TRBV5-1 with TRBJ2-3, with 7 bases fitting TRBD1. J gave up 0 bases and V 6 bases, and 7 bases lay outside the gene matches. CDR1 is SGHRS, CDR2 YFSETQ, per germline. The CDR3 length is 15 residues. As DNA, the CDR3 is TGCGCCAGCAAGGGGGCCAGGACTAGCACAGATACGCAGTATTTT. Its protein product is CASKGARTSTDTQYF.

Points on this clonotype: One junction end does not reproduce the germline sequence, and a read error may be involved. DNA for the CDR3: TGCAGTGCCAGAGTGACTAAGGGGGAGACCCAGTACTTC. The encoded protein is CSARVTKGETQYF. This rearrangement joins TRBV20-1 to TRBJ2-5; TRBD1 or TRBD2 may be the D gene (5 bases each). Germline V gives CDR1 DFQATT, CDR2 SNEGSKA (reference sequence). This CDR3 has 13 residues.

The chain is built from TRBV6-1 and TRBJ2-3; D may match TRBD1 or TRBD2 (7 bases each). V dropped 6 bases and J dropped 3 bases, with 16 bases sitting between them. CDR3 length equals 15 residues. The germline V gene has CDR1 MNHNS and CDR2 SASEGT. The CDR3, as DNA: TGTGCCAGCAGAGGGGGCAGGGGGGGAACAGATACGCAGTATTTT. Its translation: CASRGGRGGTDTQYF.

This clonotype occurred a few times. This chain uses TRBV20-1 with TRBJ1-1; TRBD1 might be the D (6 bases). The CDR3 sequence is 13 residues long. The germline V gene encodes CDR1 DFQATT and CDR2 SNEGSKA (reference sequence). Trimming took off 5 bases at V and 1 base at J, with 11 bases between the two ends. Written as DNA, the CDR3 is TGCAGTGCTTGGAGAGGGGGGAACACTGAAGCTTTCTTT. Translation: CSAWRGGNTEAFF.

This chain connects TRBV6-6 to TRBJ1-5; D perhaps matches TRBD1 (5 bases). Deletions cut 6 bases from V and 11 bases from J, with 17 bases between. CDR1 and CDR2 (germline): MNHNY, SVGAGI (reference sequence). This CDR3 region has 13 residues. The CDR3 DNA is TGTGCCAGCAGCAAGACAGCGGCCAGGGCCCAGCATTTT. This translates into CASSKTAARAQHF.

The table lists this clonotype with many counts. V is TRBV28 and J is TRBJ2-7, with D tentatively TRBD1 (6 bases). The length of the CDR3 is 11 residues. V shed 9 bases and J shed 3 bases, with 9 bases lying between them. Germline loops: CDR1 MDHEN, CDR2 SYDVKM. CDR3 coding DNA: TGTGCCAGTCAGGGGTACTACGAGCAGTACTTC. Amino acid sequence: CASQGYYEQYF.

Note on this clonotype: An end of the junction does not agree with germline; a read error may underlie this. The genes are TRBV4-1 and TRBJ2-7, with a weak D call TRBD1 (5 bases). Germline V CDR1 and CDR2: MGHRA, YSYEKL. This CDR3 has 15 amino acids. CDR3 in amino acids: CANSQESKQAYEQYF. As DNA, the CDR3 is TGCGCCAACAGCCAAGAATCAAAACAGGCCTACGAGCAGTACTTC.

The gene calls are TRBV7-2 and TRBJ1-2, with 7 bases fitting TRBD1. Germline values: CDR1 SGHTA, CDR2 FQGNSA. J gave up 5 bases and V 1 base, and 4 bases lay outside the gene matches. The CDR3 consists of 14 residues. The CDR3 protein is CASSLVGQQYGYTF. Here the CDR3 DNA reads TGTGCCAGCAGCTTAGTGGGACAGCAATATGGCTACACCTTC.

This chain joins TRBV2 and TRBJ2-7, with TRBD1 matching 7 bases. Germline V lookup: CDR1 SNHLY, CDR2 FYNNEI. Trimming removed 4 bases from V and 2 bases from J; junction bases left unmatched: 8. The CDR3 covers 15 residues. The CDR3 sequence is CASSGLQGQAYEQYF. DNA for the CDR3: TGTGCCAGCAGTGGACTACAGGGGCAAGCCTACGAGCAGTACTTC.

The gene calls are TRBV29-1 and TRBJ1-5; 8 nucleotides line up with TRBD1. After removal of 7 bases from V and 5 bases from J, the junction contained 19 bases not matched to a gene. The germline gives CDR1 SQVTM, CDR2 ANQGSEA. This CDR3 comprises 17 residues. The CDR3: CSAQSSGQGEWHQPQHF. The CDR3 DNA follows: TGCAGCGCCCAATCATCAGGACAGGGAGAATGGCATCAGCCCCAGCATTTT. The entire variable domain, with the rest obtained from reference TRBV29-1 and TRBJ1-5, is as follows: SAVISQKPSRDICQRGTSLTIQCQVDSQVTMMFWYRQQPGQSLTLIATANQGSEATYESGFVIDKFPISRPNLTFSTLTVSNMSPEDSSIYLCSAQSSGQGEWHQPQHFGDGTRLSIL.

The rearrangement uses TRBV29-1 and TRBJ1-1, with D unclear. Germline-derived CDR1 and CDR2 are SQVTM and ANQGSEA. The CDR3 spans 13 residues. V dropped 2 bases and J dropped 1 base, with 8 bases sitting between them. DNA of the CDR3: TGCAGCGTTGAAAAGGGCTCGAACACTGAAGCTTTCTTT. Protein: CSVEKGSNTEAFF. Based on the CDR3 plus reference TRBV29-1 and TRBJ1-1, the full variable domain is SAVISQKPSRDICQRGTSLTIQCQVDSQVTMMFWYRQQPGQSLTLIATANQGSEATYESGFVIDKFPISRPNLTFSTLTVSNMSPEDSSIYLCSVEKGSNTEAFFGQGTRLTVV.

This clonotype has a handful of counts. The J gene is TRBJ2-6, the V gene TRBV11-2; 10 bases are shared with TRBD1. This CDR3 contains 19 residues. The ends lost 5 bases at V and 2 bases at J; junction bases unmatched: 12. Germline values: CDR1 SGHAT, CDR2 FQNNGV. The CDR3, as DNA: TGTGCCAGCAGCCTTCATTACCGGACAGGGGGGACTGGGGCCAACGTCCTGACTTTC. Translated, it gives CASSLHYRTGGTGANVLTF.

The chain couples TRBV29-1 to TRBJ2-5; D not resolved. The CDR3 is made up of 11 amino acids. CDR1 is SQVTM, CDR2 ANQGSEA, per germline. V was trimmed by 7 bases and J by 11 bases, leaving 17 bases between them. DNA of the CDR3: TGCAGCGGTTGGACGGAGCAAGATCAGTACTTC. It yields the protein CSGWTEQDQYF.

The V call is TRBV5-4, the J call TRBJ2-1; D not certain. With 0 bases removed from V and 9 bases from J, the gap between germline ends came to 10 bases. The CDR3 is made up of 13 amino acids. The germline V gene encodes CDR1 SGHNT and CDR2 YYREEE (reference sequence). CDR3 protein: CASSLGLGPEQFF. CDR3 sequence (DNA): TGTGCCAGCAGCTTGGGGCTCGGCCCTGAGCAGTTCTTC.

This clonotype was detected only once. A much bigger clone sits one base away, suggesting this may be a read error. The chain carries TRBV9 and TRBJ2-3; the D gene is possibly TRBD1 (5 bases). Germline CDR1 is SGDLS and CDR2 is YYNGEE. The CDR3 contains 14 residues. V lost 6 bases and J lost 3, with 14 bases in between. The CDR3 DNA reads as TGTGCCAGCAACCCCACGACAGCTACAGATACGCAGTATTTT. Its protein is CASNPTTATDTQYF. The full variable domain, completed using reference TRBV9 and TRBJ2-3, is DSGVTQTPKHLITATGQRVTLRCSPRSGDLSVYWYQQSLDQGLQFLIQYYNGEERAKGNILERFSAQQFPDLHSELNLSSLELGDSALYFCASNPTTATDTQYFGPGTRLTVL.

A few counts support this clonotype. Mismatch with germline at one junction end may stem from a read error. The J gene is TRBJ1-5, the V gene TRBV4-1, with D tentatively TRBD1 (5 bases). The germline CDR1 and CDR2 sequences are MGHRA and YSYEKL. This CDR3 region has 16 residues. CDR3 protein: CASSQGWGEGNHPQHF. DNA of the CDR3: TGCGCCAGCAGCCAAGGATGGGGCGAGGGCAATCACCCCCAGCATTTT.

The chain couples TRBV27 to TRBJ1-2; D possibly corresponds to TRBD1 (5 bases). V lost 5 bases, J lost 3 bases, and 13 bases lay in between. The CDR3 spans 14 residues. Germline CDR1 MNHEY, CDR2 SMNVEV (reference sequence). CDR3 bases: TGTGCCAGCAGTCCCTGGACATTTGACTATGGCTACACCTTC. Translated: CASSPWTFDYGYTF.

The sample holds a few counts of this clonotype. This chain joins TRBV20-1 and TRBJ2-7; no reliable D call. The ends were cut back, 3 bases at V and 1 base at J, with 7 bases in the middle. Germline CDR1 and CDR2: DFQATT and SNEGSKA (reference sequence). The CDR3 is made up of 12 amino acids. The DNA for the CDR3 is TGCAGTGCTAGTGGCAGGTCCTACGAGCAGTACTTC. This gives the protein CSASGRSYEQYF.

CDR3 in amino acids: CSAIPIEKNEKLFF. CDR3 nucleotide sequence: TGCAGTGCTATTCCGATTGAGAAGAATGAAAAACTGTTTTTT. J is TRBJ1-4 and V is TRBV20-1; no clear D gene. This CDR3 spans 14 amino acids. V dropped 4 bases and J dropped 5 bases, with 14 bases sitting between them. Germline V CDR1 and CDR2: DFQATT, SNEGSKA (reference sequence).

This clonotype has only a few counts. The gene calls are TRBV10-3 and TRBJ2-7; 7 nucleotides match TRBD1. The CDR3 has 16 residues. Germline values: CDR1 ENHRY, CDR2 SYGVKD. Trimming at V came to 5 bases and at J to 2 bases, leaving 12 bases not matched to a gene. The CDR3 DNA reads TGTGCCATCAGTTCACCTGGACAGGAAACCACCTACGAGCAGTACTTC. It translates to CAISSPGQETTYEQYF.

The chain is built from TRBV4-1 and TRBJ2-1, with 11 bases lining up with TRBD2. The CDR3 is 15 amino acids. The germline CDR1 and CDR2 sequences are MGHRA and YSYEKL. V shed 0 bases and J 8 bases; nucleotides not matched to a gene: 3. CDR3 in DNA: TGCGCCAGCAGCCAAGAACTAGCGGGAGTTTATGAGCAGTTCTTC. It specifies CASSQELAGVYEQFF.

This clonotype was seen more than once but under ten times. This chain uses TRBV3-1 with TRBJ2-7, with 10 bases matching TRBD1. Germline V gene sequence: CDR1 LGHDT, CDR2 YNNKEL (reference sequence). The CDR3 spans 15 residues. V was pared by 0 bases and J by 7 bases, with 6 bases of the junction left unmatched. CDR3 bases: TGTGCCAGCAGCCAAGAGGGGACAGGGGTAGGAGAGCAGTACTTC. Protein sequence: CASSQEGTGVGEQYF.

This clonotype was seen only a few times. The genes are TRBV10-3 and TRBJ2-3; a possible D gene is TRBD2 (7 bases). Germline V gene lookup returns CDR1 ENHRY and CDR2 SYGVKD. CDR3 length: 14 amino acids. V shed 4 bases and J shed 5 bases, with 13 bases lying between them. For the CDR3, the DNA is TGTGCCATCAGTGTTAGGGGGGGCGGAGATACGCAGTATTTT. This gives the protein CAISVRGGGDTQYF.

This clonotype was counted only a few times. The V and J genes are TRBV5-5 and TRBJ2-3; D gene unclear. V lost 1 base and J lost 0, with 12 bases in between. Germline-derived CDR1 and CDR2 are SGHKS and YYEKEE (reference sequence). The CDR3 has 16 residues. In nucleotides, the CDR3 is TGTGCCAGCAGCTTGAGAGTCAGGAGAAGCACAGATACGCAGTATTTT. Amino acid sequence: CASSLRVRRSTDTQYF.

This clonotype has only a few counts. The rearrangement links TRBV2 to TRBJ2-7; D is undetermined. The CDR3 contains 14 residues. The germline gives CDR1 SNHLY, CDR2 FYNNEI. Deletions cut 8 bases from V and 1 base from J, with 15 bases between. In nucleotides, the CDR3 is TGTGCCAGCCAGCAACTCATCCAATCCTACGAGCAGTACTTC. Protein product: CASQQLIQSYEQYF.